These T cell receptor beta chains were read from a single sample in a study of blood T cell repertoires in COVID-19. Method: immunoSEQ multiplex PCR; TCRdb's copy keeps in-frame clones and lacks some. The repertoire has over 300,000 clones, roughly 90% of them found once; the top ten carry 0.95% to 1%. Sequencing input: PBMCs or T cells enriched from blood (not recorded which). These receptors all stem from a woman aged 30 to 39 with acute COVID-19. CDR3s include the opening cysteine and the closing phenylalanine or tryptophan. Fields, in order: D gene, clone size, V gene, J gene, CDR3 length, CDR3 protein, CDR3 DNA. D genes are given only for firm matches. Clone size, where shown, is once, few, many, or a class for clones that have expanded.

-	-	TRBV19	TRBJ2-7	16	CASSIGFGGIEGEQYF	TGTGCCAGTAGTATTGGTTTCGGGGGAATTGAAGGCGAGCAGTACTTC
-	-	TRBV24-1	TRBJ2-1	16	CATSDPWTAFYNEQFF	TGTGCCACCAGTGACCCATGGACAGCCTTCTACAATGAGCAGTTCTTC
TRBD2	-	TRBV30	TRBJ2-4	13	CAWRVAGWGIQYF	TGTGCCTGGAGGGTAGCGGGGTGGGGCATTCAGTACTTC
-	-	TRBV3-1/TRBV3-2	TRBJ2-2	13	CATDRENTGELFF	TGTGCCACCGACAGAGAAAACACCGGGGAGCTGTTTTTT
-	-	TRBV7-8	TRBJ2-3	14	CASSPGARTDTQYF	TGTGCCAGCAGCCCAGGGGCCCGCACAGATACGCAGTATTTT
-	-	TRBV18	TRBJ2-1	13	CASSSGNYNEQFF	TGTGCCAGCTCGTCAGGGAACTACAATGAGCAGTTCTTC
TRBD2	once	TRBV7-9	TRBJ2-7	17	CASSSGLAGGARLGQYF	TGTGCCAGCAGCTCCGGACTAGCGGGGGGAGCTAGGCTCGGGCAGTACTTC
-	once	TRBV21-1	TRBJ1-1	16	CASSTSNRQGWTEAFF	TGTGCCAGCAGCACCTCAAACAGACAGGGTTGGACTGAAGCTTTCTTT
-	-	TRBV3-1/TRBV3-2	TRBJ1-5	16	CASSQDPGAEGGPQHF	TGTGCCAGCAGCCAAGATCCCGGAGCAGAAGGAGGACCCCAGCATTTT
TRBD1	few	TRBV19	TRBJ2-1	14	CASTGDRGRNEQFF	TGTGCCAGTACCGGGGACAGGGGGCGAAATGAGCAGTTCTTC
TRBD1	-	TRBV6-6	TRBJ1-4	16	CASRDRGETTNEKLFF	TGTGCCAGCAGGGACAGGGGGGAAACAACTAATGAAAAACTGTTTTTT
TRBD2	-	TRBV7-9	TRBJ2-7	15	CASSATSGGAYEQYF	TGTGCCAGCAGCGCCACTAGCGGGGGGGCATACGAGCAGTACTTC
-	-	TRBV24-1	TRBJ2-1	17	CATSVTGFTNSYNEQFF	TGTGCCACCAGTGTCACGGGATTTACAAACTCCTACAATGAGCAGTTCTTC
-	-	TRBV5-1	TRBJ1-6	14	CASSLSGYNSPLHF	TGCGCCAGCAGCTTATCCGGGTATAATTCACCCCTCCACTTT
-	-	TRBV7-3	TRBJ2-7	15	CASSLADSGPYEQYF	TGTGCCAGCAGCTTGGCGGACAGCGGACCCTACGAGCAGTACTTC
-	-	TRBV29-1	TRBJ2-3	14	CSPALVNDADTQYF	TGCAGCCCAGCGCTAGTGAATGATGCAGATACGCAGTATTTT
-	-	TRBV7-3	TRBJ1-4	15	CASSPSGGANEKLFF	TGTGCCAGCAGCCCCTCGGGGGGAGCTAATGAAAAACTGTTTTTT
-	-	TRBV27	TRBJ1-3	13	CASRGNSGNTIYF	TGTGCCAGTAGGGGGAATTCTGGAAACACCATATATTTT